This TCR beta chain was recorded in a study of somatic mutations in cytotoxic T cells in rheumatoid arthritis. The method was immunoSEQ multiplex PCR; TCRdb's version includes in-frame clones alone and lacks a portion of them. The table lists 15,000 to 20,000 clones, roughly 72% of them singletons. Study results and caveats: Of around 60 patients, under 10 had a largest CD8+ clone that exceeded 20% of CD8+ cells.

In germline, CDR1 is SEHNR, CDR2 FQNEAQ (reference sequence). The CDR3 is 15 amino acids. With V trimmed by 5 bases and J by 3 bases, 9 bases remained unmatched. This clone occurred once. No antigen is known for it. The rearrangement uses TRBV7-9 and TRBJ2-7; 8 nucleotides line up with TRBD1. The source of this sequence is a man between 60 and 70 years old in good health. The sample consisted of CD8+ T cells sorted from blood. DNA of the CDR3: TGTGCCAGCAGCATATCCGGGACAGGCCGCTACGAGCAGTACTTC. Its translation: CASSISGTGRYEQYF.